Reported below is one T cell receptor beta chain. It lacks a known antigen. Base-call qualities are not available, and no considerably larger clone is one nucleotide away. This sample was included in a study of T cells after yellow fever vaccination (dated 2019 in TCRdb). With respect to the entire study: Libraries from fractions with low cell numbers were prepared with the SMART-Seq v4 Ultra Low Input RNA kit. Blood was collected at multiple timepoints before and after primary and secondary immunization, and bulk PBMC replicates and cell subsets were isolated. The cohort comprised two healthy male donors, one aged 18 to 30 and one aged 30 to 39 years. To follow T-cell clones before and after both primary and booster YFV17D yellow fever vaccination, bulk TCR alpha and beta repertoires underwent longitudinal sequencing. Overall study outcomes, separate from this receptor: A small fraction of clonotypes appeared in both the CD4 and CD8 compartments, likely as a result of convergent recombination. Compared with the primary T-cell response, the secondary T-cell response was weaker but faster, peaking on day 5 rather than day 15. Computational filtering was needed because FACS-sorted repertoires could contain abundant contaminating clonotypes from the bulk population. Most clones expanded after primary vaccination were re-detected after the booster (about 95% of CD4 and around 88% of CD8), suggesting broad memory maintenance. Only two donors were included in the study, so the extent to which the findings can be generalized is limited.

Explained via the paper, the treatment or condition label denotes: live attenuated yellow fever vaccine strain. At each blood-draw timepoint, two biological replicates of bulk PBMCs were obtained. A standard Ficoll-Paque protocol was used to isolate PBMCs from peripheral blood. TriZol was used to extract RNA from bulk PBMCs, from CD4 and CD8 fractions, and from dextramer-positive and dextramer-negative fractions. Synthesis of TCR cDNA relied on 5'RACE template switching, a step that introduced a universal primer site along with unique molecular identifiers. cDNA synthesis was primed from both the TCR alpha and TCR beta constant segments. Library amplification involved two PCR steps, and the second step added sample barcodes and sequencing adapters. Sequencing of libraries was performed on Illumina HiSeq 2500 (2x100 bp) or NovaSeq (2x150 bp). As for the authors' bioinformatics: MIGEC handled demultiplexing of reads and collapsing into UMI consensus sequences, while MiXCR performed V(D)J alignment. Using edgeR on replicate PBMC samples, clonotypes were called vaccine-responding if FDR was below 0.01 and the log2 fold change was above 5 up to day 15. Each bulk clonotype received a CD4 or CD8 identity based on whether the sequenced CD4 or CD8 repertoire contained that clonotype at higher abundance. TCRdb reran the public reads through fastp at Q25 and MiXCR, keeping productive beta chains. Here each entry gathers all rows of one CDR3 protein and keeps the most common genes and DNA. TCRdb, not the original authors, processed these V and J calls. This sample lists roughly 300,000 distinct CDR3 sequences; about 6.9% were detected once. The ten biggest clones cover 18% of the sample.

CDR1 and CDR2 were assigned from the germline V gene as SGHTA and FQGTGA. The CDR3 starts with the cysteine, ends with the phenylalanine, and has 19 residues. The CDR3 DNA has 57 bases and is translated from base 1. The junction carries 23 bases between V and J, which are trimmed by 1 base and 3 bases respectively. The chain is made from TRBV7-3 and TRBJ2-3, with no reliable assignment of the D segment. The sequencing here drew on PBMCs, taken more than 35 days after the first yellow fever vaccination. This clonotype was sampled from a young man who received the YFV17D yellow fever vaccine. The DNA sequence follows: TGTGCCAGCAGCTTAAGGGAAGGTGGGATTCTCTTTGGGACAGATACGCAGTATTTT. This sequence encodes CASSLREGGILFGTDTQYF. With all but the CDR3 taken from the reference TRBV7-3 and TRBJ2-3 genes, the full variable domain is: GAGVSQTPSNKVTEKGKYVELRCDPISGHTALYWYRQSLGQGPEFLIYFQGTGAADDSGLPNDRFFAVRPEGSVSTLKIQRTERGDSAVYLCASSLREGGILFGTDTQYFGPGTRLTVL.